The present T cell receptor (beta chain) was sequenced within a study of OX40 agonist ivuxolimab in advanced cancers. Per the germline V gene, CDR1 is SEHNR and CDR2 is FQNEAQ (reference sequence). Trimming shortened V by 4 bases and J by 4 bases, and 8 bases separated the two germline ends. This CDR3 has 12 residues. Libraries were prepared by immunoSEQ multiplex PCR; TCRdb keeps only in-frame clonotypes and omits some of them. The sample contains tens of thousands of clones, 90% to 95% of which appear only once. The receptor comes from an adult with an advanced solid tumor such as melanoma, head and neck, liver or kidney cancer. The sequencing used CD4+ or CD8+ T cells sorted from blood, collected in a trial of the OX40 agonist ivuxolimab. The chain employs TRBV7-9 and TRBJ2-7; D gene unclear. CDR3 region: CASSSLYYEQYF. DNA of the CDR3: TGTGCCAGCAGCTCACTTTATTACGAGCAGTACTTC.